The clone carrying this TCR beta chain showed up just once. Antigen specificity is unknown. In blood CD8+ and CD4+ T cells, TCR beta underwent sequencing. The source of the sample is a study of CD8 T cells in Susac syndrome. CDR1 is MDHEN and CDR2 is SYDVKM in the germline V gene. This CDR3 is 13 amino acids long. Trimming removed 4 bases from V and 11 bases from J, with 17 bases in between. The authors reverse transcribed about 0.5 to 1 ug RNA with random hexamers. In TCRdb, the immunoSEQ multiplex PCR reads were re-called with MiXCR into one record per CDR3 protein. In the table there are about 94,000 distinct CDR3 sequences, just under 95% of which are singletons. General study points: The Susac syndrome CD4+ T cell repertoires displayed no clonal expansion.

V is TRBV28 and J is TRBJ1-1; D not resolved. The TCR originated in a human donor with Susac syndrome. The sequencing input was CD4+ T cells from PBMCs. The CDR3 reads CASSSLPAPRAFF. The CDR3 coding sequence is TGTGCCAGCAGTTCTCTACCAGCCCCCAGGGCTTTCTTT.